This TCR beta chain was observed in a study of shared clonotypes between healthy human individuals. General study findings and limits: Compared with clonotypes that all four donors shared, non-shared clonotypes had lower generation probabilities.

Sequenced by immunoSEQ multiplex PCR; TCRdb stores in-frame clones only, minus some. In the table there are tens of thousands of clones, 62% of which are singletons. Germline assignment: CDR1 SGHTA and CDR2 FQGTGA. The CDR3 is made up of 16 amino acids. V was trimmed by 2 bases and J by 0 bases, leaving 12 bases between them. This clone was seen more than once but under ten times. Antigen: not known. The V and J genes are TRBV7-3 and TRBJ2-3; a possible D gene is TRBD1 (6 bases). Sequencing was performed on memory CD8+ T cells sorted from blood. Subset meaning: CD45RO+ cells pooled with CCR7-negative TemRA cells. The TCR was taken from a young man in good health. The DNA of the CDR3 is TGTGCCAGCAGCTTAGGGACACTTACTAGCACAGATACGCAGTATTTT. Translation: CASSLGTLTSTDTQYF.